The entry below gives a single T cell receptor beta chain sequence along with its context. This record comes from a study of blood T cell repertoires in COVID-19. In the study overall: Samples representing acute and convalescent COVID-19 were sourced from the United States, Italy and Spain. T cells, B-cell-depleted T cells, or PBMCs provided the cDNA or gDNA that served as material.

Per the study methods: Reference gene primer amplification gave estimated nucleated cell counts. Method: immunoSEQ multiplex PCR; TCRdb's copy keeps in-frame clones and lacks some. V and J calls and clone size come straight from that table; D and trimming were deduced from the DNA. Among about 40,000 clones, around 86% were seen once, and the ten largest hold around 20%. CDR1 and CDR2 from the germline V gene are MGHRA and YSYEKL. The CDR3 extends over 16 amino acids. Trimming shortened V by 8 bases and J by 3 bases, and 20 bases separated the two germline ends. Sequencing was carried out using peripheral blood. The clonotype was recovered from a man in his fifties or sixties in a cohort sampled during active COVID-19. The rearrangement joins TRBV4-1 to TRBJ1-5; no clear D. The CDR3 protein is CASRSAVFLNNQPQHF. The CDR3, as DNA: TGCGCCAGCCGCAGCGCAGTCTTCCTGAACAATCAGCCCCAGCATTTT.